What follows are 9 T cell receptor beta chains derived from one specimen sequenced in a study of somatic mutations in cytotoxic T cells in rheumatoid arthritis. TCRdb's copy holds only in-frame clones and misses some; the assay was immunoSEQ multiplex PCR. The sample holds about 18,000 clones, 65% to 80% seen once. Sequenced input: CD8+ T cells sorted from blood. These receptors were taken from an adult with rheumatoid arthritis.

The genes are TRBV5-4 and TRBJ1-3; 10 bases are shared with TRBD1. CDR1 is SGHNT and CDR2 is YYREEE in the germline V gene (reference sequence). V gave up 4 bases and J gave up 6 bases; unmatched junction bases: 1. The CDR3 has 13 amino acids. This chain's CDR3 is CASSGQGENTIYF. CDR3 bases: TGTGCCAGCAGCGGACAGGGGGAAAACACCATATATTTT.

A single count supports this clone. The V call is TRBV13, the J call TRBJ2-7, with D tentatively TRBD2 (6 bases). The germline V gene has CDR1 PRHDT and CDR2 FYEKMQ (reference sequence). The V and J ends lost 5 bases and 0 bases respectively, with 17 bases between them. The CDR3 spans 16 residues. The DNA for the CDR3 is TGTGCCAGCAGCCCCGATCGGAGGGAGGCCTCCTACGAGCAGTACTTC. This translates into CASSPDRREASYEQYF.

This clone came up once. V is TRBV27 and J is TRBJ2-5; 7 bases are shared with TRBD2. The V and J ends lost 5 bases and 5 bases, in that order; junction bases with no gene match: 8. The V gene's germline CDR1 is MNHEY and CDR2 SMNVEV (reference sequence). The CDR3 totals 14 residues. The CDR3 region is CASSQFWREETQYF. In DNA form, the CDR3 reads TGTGCCAGCAGTCAGTTCTGGCGGGAGGAGACCCAGTACTTC.

This clone occurred once. V gene TRBV9 combines with J gene TRBJ1-1; D is undetermined. Germline CDR1 and CDR2: SGDLS and YYNGEE. The CDR3 extends over 15 amino acids. The V and J ends lost 2 bases and 0 bases respectively, with 11 bases between them. The CDR3 loop is CASSVDGLLNTEAFF. CDR3 sequence (DNA): TGTGCCAGCAGCGTGGATGGACTGCTGAACACTGAAGCTTTCTTT.

The chain has TRBV5-8 and TRBJ2-1, with D possibly matching TRBD2 (5 bases). Trimming shortened V by 4 bases and J by 10 bases, and 12 bases separated the two germline ends. CDR1 is SGHTS, CDR2 YDEGEE, per germline. This CDR3 is built from 12 residues. The CDR3 here is CASSVAIAEQFF. DNA of the CDR3: TGTGCCAGCAGCGTGGCAATAGCGGAGCAGTTCTTC.

This chain joins TRBV5-8 and TRBJ1-5; no definite D call. The CDR3 sequence is 15 residues long. Germline lookup yields CDR1 SGHTS and CDR2 YDEGEE. The V end lost 0 bases, the J end lost 0 bases, and 7 bases lay between the germline ends. The CDR3 DNA is TGTGCCAGCAGCTTGGACCTGAATAGCAATCAGCCCCAGCATTTT. It is translated as CASSLDLNSNQPQHF.

The rearrangement uses TRBV30 and TRBJ1-2; the D gene is possibly TRBD1 (5 bases). Germline values: CDR1 GTSNPN, CDR2 SVGIG (reference sequence). V shed 1 base and J shed 7 bases, with 7 bases lying between them. The length of the CDR3 is 11 residues. The chain's CDR3 is CAWSAGTGYTF. As DNA, the CDR3 is TGTGCCTGGAGTGCAGGGACTGGCTACACCTTC.

In its sample, this clone was seen a few times. The chain links TRBV7-9 to TRBJ2-6; D may be TRBD1 (6 bases). The CDR3 is made up of 17 amino acids. Germline V gives CDR1 SEHNR, CDR2 FQNEAQ (reference sequence). The germline V and J ends were trimmed by 3 bases and 2 bases, with 14 bases remaining between them. The CDR3 sequence: CASSFSPGTPGANVLTF. In DNA, the CDR3 is TGTGCCAGCAGCTTTAGTCCCGGGACACCTGGGGCCAACGTCCTGACTTTC.

There are a few counts of this clone. This rearrangement joins TRBV6-5 to TRBJ1-1; a weak D match, TRBD1 (6 bases). CDR1 is MNHEY, CDR2 SVGAGI, per germline. The CDR3 loop spans 15 amino acids. Trimming took off 2 bases at V and 1 base at J, with 11 bases between the two ends. This CDR3 is CASSYGGQTNTEAFF. The CDR3 nucleotides are TGTGCCAGCAGTTACGGGGGCCAGACGAACACTGAAGCTTTCTTT.